Many counts were recorded for the clone carrying this T cell receptor beta chain. Its cognate antigen is unknown. V was pared by 2 bases and J by 3 bases, with 13 bases between. This CDR3 is built from 15 residues. CDR1 is SGHRS, CDR2 YFSETQ, per germline. The data originate from a study of T-cell reconstitution after alpha-beta-depleted transplantation in children. Molecular barcoding with unique molecular identifiers was used for the TCRbeta library. TCRdb independently ran MiXCR on the PCR reads; one entry per CDR3 protein. The sample holds approximately 70,000 distinct CDR3 sequences; 4.9% are singletons and the top ten take over 15%. Overall study results and limits: By one year post-transplant, T-cell counts and diversity largely arose from T cells that were newly produced. Several hundred rapidly expanded clones from non-depleted graft cells reportedly supplied alpha-beta T cells about two months post-transplant.

The input for sequencing was PBMCs, mostly from graft donor cells, taken 180 days after TCRalphabeta/CD19-depleted stem cell transplant. The sequence was collected from a boy under two years old who had a stem cell transplant for acute myeloid leukemia, so the T cells may come from the graft donor. The chain recombines TRBV5-1 with TRBJ2-3; D gene uncertain. CDR3 DNA: TGCGCCAGCAGCTTAGACCGCCCTTATACAGATACGCAGTATTTT. This translates into CASSLDRPYTDTQYF.